Shown below are 14 T cell receptor beta chains from a single sample sequenced in a study of blood T cell repertoires in COVID-19. Method: immunoSEQ multiplex PCR; TCRdb's copy keeps in-frame clones and lacks some. The repertoire holds about 220,000 clones, 70% to 85% seen once, with about 3.2% in the top ten. What was sequenced was PBMCs or T cells enriched from blood (not recorded which). The receptors originated from a woman aged 55-69 years who had recovered from COVID-19.

This clone has a handful of counts. The gene calls are TRBV6-6 and TRBJ1-1, with D unresolved. This CDR3 spans 13 amino acids. Germline V gene data show CDR1 as MNHNY and CDR2 as SVGAGI (reference sequence). V was trimmed by 6 bases and J by 1 base, leaving 9 bases between them. The CDR3 sequence is CASSPLTNTEAFF. CDR3 DNA sequence: TGTGCCAGCAGCCCACTTACGAACACTGAAGCTTTCTTT.

The chain links TRBV12-5 to TRBJ1-4; 7 bases are a match to TRBD1. The V gene's germline CDR1 is LGHNT and CDR2 FRNRAP. Unmatched junction bases numbered 1, after V lost 3 bases and J lost 0 bases. This CDR3 is built from 15 residues. The CDR3 nucleotides read TGTGCTAGTGGTTTCGGACAGGCAACTAATGAAAAACTGTTTTTT. It yields the protein CASGFGQATNEKLFF.

DNA of the CDR3: TGTGCCAGCAGCTTAGTTCCCCCCGGGAGCTCTGGAAACACCATATATTTT. This gives the protein CASSLVPPGSSGNTIYF. The gene calls are TRBV7-8 and TRBJ1-3; D is ambiguous. The germline V and J ends were trimmed by 1 base and 0 bases, with 13 bases remaining between them. CDR3 length equals 17 residues. Germline assignment: CDR1 SGHVS and CDR2 FQNEAQ.

V gene TRBV12-3 or TRBV12-4 combines with J gene TRBJ1-6, with 7 nucleotides matching TRBD1. Germline trimming cut 6 bases from V and 7 bases from J; bases unmatched to any gene: 3. This CDR3 is built from 13 residues. The CDR3 region is CASSRGQNSPLHF. The CDR3 DNA is TGTGCCAGCAGCCGGGGACAGAATTCACCCCTCCACTTT.

The chain employs TRBV6-1 and TRBJ1-5, with D tentatively TRBD1 (5 bases). Germline CDR1 MNHNS, CDR2 SASEGT. The ends were cut back, 2 bases at V and 9 bases at J, with 11 bases in the middle. CDR3 length equals 13 residues. CDR3 bases: TGTGCCAGCAGTGAAACCCGCGGGGGGCCCCAGCATTTT. Its translation is CASSETRGGPQHF.

With respect to this clone: This CDR3 is also generated by other DNA sequences in the sample. CDR3 sequence (DNA): TGTGCCAGCAGCCGGAGTAACTATGGCTACACCTTC. This encodes CASSRSNYGYTF. J is TRBJ1-2 and V is TRBV11-2; D remains unclear. The V and J ends lost 5 bases and 1 base respectively, with 5 bases between them. This CDR3 spans 12 amino acids. The germline CDR1 and CDR2 sequences are SGHAT and FQNNGV. The complete variable domain, with remaining parts taken from reference TRBV11-2 and TRBJ1-2, reads EAGVAQSPRYKIIEKRQSVAFWCNPISGHATLYWYQQILGQGPKLLIQFQNNGVVDDSQLPKDRFSAERLKGVDSTLKIQPAKLEDSAVYLCASSRSNYGYTFGSGTRLTVV.

The rearrangement links TRBV4-3 to TRBJ1-1; D is undetermined. V dropped 2 bases and J dropped 1 base, with 8 bases sitting between them. CDR3 length: 14 amino acids. Germline values: CDR1 LGHNA, CDR2 YSLEER. CDR3 in DNA: TGCGCCAGCAGCCAAACCCAAGCGAACACTGAAGCTTTCTTT. Its translation: CASSQTQANTEAFF.

The rearrangement joins TRBV7-2 to TRBJ1-6, with D perhaps matching TRBD1 (6 bases). Trimming shortened V by 8 bases and J by 6 bases, and 17 bases separated the two germline ends. This CDR3 has 15 residues. In germline, CDR1 is SGHTA, CDR2 FQGNSA. Here the CDR3 DNA reads TGTGCCAGCTCTAGGGGGAAAATGGGTAATTCACCCCTCCACTTT. This encodes CASSRGKMGNSPLHF. Looking up the rest from reference TRBV7-2 and TRBJ1-6 gives the full variable domain: GAGVSQSPSNKVTEKGKDVELRCDPISGHTALYWYRQSLGQGLEFLIYFQGNSAPDKSGLPSDRFSAERTGGSVSTLTIQRTQQEDSAVYLCASSRGKMGNSPLHFGNGTRLTVT.

The chain links TRBV7-8 to TRBJ1-5; D not certain. Trimming left V 0 bases short and J 0 bases short, with 12 bases between. CDR3 length: 17 residues. Per germline, CDR1 SGHVS and CDR2 FQNEAQ. CDR3 amino acids: CASSLATRVDSNQPQHF. Here the CDR3 DNA reads TGTGCCAGCAGCTTAGCTACGAGGGTTGATAGCAATCAGCCCCAGCATTTT.

The rearrangement joins TRBV24-1 to TRBJ1-4; the D gene is possibly TRBD1 (6 bases). The CDR3 runs 11 residues. Germline V lookup: CDR1 KGHDR, CDR2 SFDVKD. The CDR3 loop is CVRAGAEKLFF. As DNA, the CDR3 is TGTGTTAGGGCAGGGGCTGAAAAACTGTTTTTT.

V and J are TRBV3-1 (or the pseudogene TRBV3-2) and TRBJ1-2, with D unclear. This CDR3 comprises 17 residues. With 0 bases removed from V and 1 base from J, the gap between germline ends came to 15 bases. CDR1 is LGHDT and CDR2 is YNNKEL in the germline V gene (reference sequence). The CDR3 spells CASSQEGRGTFNYGYTF. CDR3 DNA sequence: TGTGCCAGCAGCCAAGAGGGTCGGGGAACCTTTAACTATGGCTACACCTTC.

The chain carries TRBV10-1 and TRBJ2-7, with 7 bases identical to TRBD1. Per the germline V gene, CDR1 is WNHNN and CDR2 is SYGVQD (reference sequence). Losses at the gene ends were 3 bases for V and 2 bases for J; bases not matched to a gene: 10. This CDR3 is built from 16 residues. This CDR3 reads CASSEIEGQTPYEQYF. Written as DNA, the CDR3 is TGCGCCAGCAGTGAAATAGAGGGACAGACTCCCTACGAGCAGTACTTC.

The chain has TRBV7-2 and TRBJ2-1; D is uncertain. The CDR3 contains 16 residues. Germline assignment: CDR1 SGHTA and CDR2 FQGNSA. V was shortened by 5 bases and J by 1 base, with 15 bases between the two germline ends. The CDR3: CASSPRVAISYNEQFF. For the CDR3, the DNA is TGTGCCAGCAGCCCCCGGGTGGCGATATCCTACAATGAGCAGTTCTTC.

The V call is TRBV11-2, the J call TRBJ1-2; 8 bases map to TRBD1. The CDR3 length is 16 residues. Germline-derived CDR1 and CDR2 are SGHAT and FQNNGV. The trim removed 1 base at V and 2 bases at J, leaving 6 bases unmatched. The DNA of the CDR3 is TGTGCCAGCAGCTTAGTAGGACAGGGAAAAAACTATGGCTACACCTTC. Translation gives CASSLVGQGKNYGYTF.